These 9 T cell receptor beta chains originate from one sample sequenced in a study of blood T cell repertoires in COVID-19. Clones were read by immunoSEQ multiplex PCR, and TCRdb kept only the in-frame ones, dropping some. The data show about 160,000 clones, about nine tenths seen once. Material: peripheral blood. These receptors all stem from an older woman with active or convalescent COVID-19.

The V call is TRBV30, the J call TRBJ2-5; unclear D gene. CDR1 is GTSNPN, CDR2 SVGIG, per germline (reference sequence). The CDR3 runs to 13 residues. Trimming left V 5 bases short and J 7 bases short, with 17 bases between. The CDR3 loop reads CAWERHPPRTQYF. CDR3 sequence (DNA): TGTGCCTGGGAAAGACACCCTCCGAGGACCCAGTACTTC.

The chain uses TRBV11-3 and TRBJ2-3, with a possible D match to TRBD1 (5 bases). V lost 2 bases to trimming and J lost 2 bases, with 14 bases between them. The CDR3 is 16 amino acids. From germline, CDR1 is SGHNT and CDR2 YENEEA. The CDR3 DNA is TGTGCCAGCAGCTTACTGGGGCGTTTTTCCACAGATACGCAGTATTTT. Amino acid sequence: CASSLLGRFSTDTQYF.

This clone was picked up one time. V gene TRBV7-2 combines with J gene TRBJ2-3, with TRBD1 matching 10 bases. This CDR3 has 16 residues. V was clipped by 2 bases and J by 5 bases; unmatched bases: 7. The germline gives CDR1 SGHTA, CDR2 FQGNSA. This chain's CDR3 is CASSLTGQGGIDTQYF. CDR3 coding DNA: TGTGCCAGCAGCTTAACTGGACAGGGGGGTATAGATACGCAGTATTTT.

This chain links TRBV7-9 with TRBJ1-1, with 12 bases fitting TRBD1. CDR1 is SEHNR and CDR2 is FQNEAQ in the germline V gene (reference sequence). V dropped 8 bases and J dropped 3; count of bases not matched to a gene: 4. CDR3 length: 14 amino acids. The CDR3 reads CASGGQGAYTEAFF. CDR3 DNA: TGTGCCAGCGGGGGACAGGGGGCGTACACTGAAGCTTTCTTT.

This chain connects TRBV6-5 to TRBJ1-2; possible D gene TRBD1, 6 bases. Trimming shortened V by 6 bases and J by 3 bases, and 17 bases separated the two germline ends. Germline CDR1 and CDR2: MNHEY and SVGAGI. CDR3 length: 15 residues. As DNA, the CDR3 is TGTGCCAGCAGAGTAACAGGGAAGAAGGACTATGGCTACACCTTC. Translated, it gives CASRVTGKKDYGYTF.

The rearrangement joins TRBV10-3 to TRBJ2-2, with 11 bases that match TRBD2. Trimming took 5 bases from V and 3 from J; bases not matched to a gene: 5. The germline gives CDR1 ENHRY, CDR2 SYGVKD. This CDR3 is built from 16 residues. CDR3 bases: TGTGCCATCAGTTCCGGGACTAGCGGTTACACCGGGGAGCTGTTTTTT. As protein: CAISSGTSGYTGELFF.

The rearrangement joins TRBV18 to TRBJ2-2, with a weak D call TRBD1 (5 bases). Germline V CDR1 and CDR2: KGHSH, LQKENI. Deletions cut 3 bases from V and 2 bases from J, with 13 bases between. This CDR3 has 16 residues. CDR3 sequence reads: CASSPYDSANTGELFF. The CDR3 region has the DNA TGTGCCAGCTCACCCTACGACAGTGCTAACACCGGGGAGCTGTTTTTT.

This clone was counted only a few times. The V gene is TRBV30, the J gene TRBJ2-1; 7 nucleotides match TRBD2. The germline V gene encodes CDR1 GTSNPN and CDR2 SVGIG (reference sequence). CDR3 length: 16 amino acids. Trimming removed 4 bases from V and 3 bases from J; junction bases left unmatched: 12. The DNA of the CDR3 is TGTGCCTGGAATTCGAAAAAAGGACTAGTCTACAATGAGCAGTTCTTC. This encodes CAWNSKKGLVYNEQFF.

This clone was detected only once. The J gene is TRBJ1-6, the V gene TRBV15; 7 bases map to TRBD1. CDR1 is LNHNV, CDR2 YYDKDF, per germline (reference sequence). CDR3 length: 16 amino acids. The ends lost 0 bases at V and 7 bases at J; junction bases unmatched: 6. This CDR3 reads CATSREYGTANSPLHF. CDR3 DNA sequence: TGTGCCACCAGCAGAGAGTATGGGACAGCCAATTCACCCCTCCACTTT. The variable domain in full, with the rest retrieved from reference TRBV15 and TRBJ1-6, is DAMVIQNPRYQVTQFGKPVTLSCSQTLNHNVMYWYQQKSSQAPKLLFHYYDKDFNNEADTPDNFQSRRPNTSFCFLDIRSPGLGDTAMYLCATSREYGTANSPLHFGNGTRLTVT.